Below are 27 T cell receptor beta chains sequenced from a single sample in a study of regulatory T cells in long-lasting Graves disease. The authors built TCR beta libraries using iRepertoire HTBI primers and Arm-PCR of CDR3 regions. TCRdb processed the multiplex PCR reads anew with MiXCR; each CDR3 protein has one entry. The sample carries around 480,000 distinct CDR3 sequences, 15% to 20% recorded once. Sample time point: newly diagnosed GD, antithyroid drugs for less than 3 months. PBMC-derived RNA was used for the TCR library. In addition, the sample was reused for a study of T cells in Graves' hyperthyroidism and ophthalmopathy.

The material sequenced was peripheral blood mononuclear cells (PBMCs), taken at new diagnosis, from a patient treated with antithyroid drugs. All receptors derive from a woman aged 40-60 years with Graves disease.

This sequence joins TRBV20-1 and TRBJ1-4; TRBD1 agrees at 7 bases. There are 17 residues in the CDR3. CDR1 is DFQATT and CDR2 is SNEGSKA in the germline V gene (reference sequence). J was trimmed by 0 bases and V by 3 bases; bases with no gene match: 10. CDR3 in amino acids: CSASIRGLLSTNEKLFF. The CDR3, as DNA: TGCAGTGCTAGTATTAGGGGGCTACTGTCAACTAATGAAAAACTGTTTTTT.

There are many counts of this clonotype. The chain combines TRBV6-2 or TRBV6-3 with TRBJ1-1; D is perhaps TRBD1 (6 bases). The CDR3 spans 15 residues. Looked up from germline, CDR1 is MNHEY and CDR2 is SVGEGT. Trimming took 2 bases from V and 0 from J, leaving 10 bases between them. The CDR3 is CASSYVGGLNTEAFF. DNA of the CDR3: TGTGCCAGCAGTTACGTCGGGGGGCTGAACACTGAAGCTTTCTTT.

This clonotype was seen repeatedly, ten times or more. V usage is TRBV27 and J usage is TRBJ2-1; 8 nucleotides agree with TRBD1. The germline V gene has CDR1 MNHEY and CDR2 SMNVEV (reference sequence). The length of the CDR3 is 13 residues. Germline trimming cut 6 bases from V and 6 bases from J; bases unmatched to any gene: 4. The CDR3: CASSEGQVNEQFF. As DNA, the CDR3 is TGTGCCAGCAGCGAGGGACAGGTCAATGAGCAGTTCTTC.

The table lists this clonotype with many counts. The chain's CDR3 is CASSLGRLVEQYF. CDR3 coding DNA: TGTGCCAGCAGTTTGGGGCGACTAGTCGAGCAGTACTTC. The rearrangement links TRBV28 to TRBJ2-7; tentative D call: TRBD2 (6 bases). CDR1 is MDHEN and CDR2 is SYDVKM in the germline V gene. The CDR3 totals 13 residues. V lost 3 bases, J lost 6 bases, and 12 bases lay in between. Supplemented by reference TRBV28 and TRBJ2-7, the full variable domain reads DVKVTQSSRYLVKRTGEKVFLECVQDMDHENMFWYRQDPGLGLRLIYFSYDVKMKEKGDIPEGYSVSREKKERFSLILESASTNQTSMYLCASSLGRLVEQYFGPGTRLTVT.

This clonotype was counted at least ten times. The CDR3 region is CASSEGRVTETQYF. In DNA, the CDR3 is TGTGCCAGCAGTGAAGGTCGAGTTACGGAGACCCAGTACTTC. The chain couples TRBV2 to TRBJ2-5, with no clear D. V was clipped by 1 base and J by 5 bases, with 11 bases between them. This CDR3 region has 14 residues. Germline assignment: CDR1 SNHLY and CDR2 FYNNEI.

V usage is TRBV3-1 and J usage is TRBJ1-2, with 9 positions matching TRBD1. Per germline, CDR1 LGHDT and CDR2 YNNKEL (reference sequence). CDR3 length: 15 residues. V lost 0 bases and J lost 5; bases outside the gene matches: 4. The CDR3 bases are TGTGCCAGCAGCCAAGAACAGGGGGCGGTGTATGGCTACACCTTC. It is translated as CASSQEQGAVYGYTF. The full variable domain, completed using reference TRBV3-1 and TRBJ1-2, is DTAVSQTPKYLVTQMGNDKSIKCEQNLGHDTMYWYKQDSKKFLKIMFSYNNKELIINETVPNRFSPKSPDKAHLNLHINSLELGDSAVYFCASSQEQGAVYGYTFGSGTRLTVV.

This clonotype appeared a few times. This sequence joins TRBV2 and TRBJ2-2; D unresolved. This CDR3 is 14 amino acids long. CDR1 and CDR2 (germline): SNHLY, FYNNEI. The V end lost 5 bases, the J end lost 0 bases, and 7 bases lay between the germline ends. CDR3 sequence reads: CASSWAANTGELFF. The CDR3 DNA reads TGTGCCAGCAGTTGGGCAGCGAACACCGGGGAGCTGTTTTTT.

The chain joins TRBV19 to TRBJ1-6; D may be TRBD1 (6 bases). Germline V gene sequence: CDR1 LNHDA, CDR2 SQIVND (reference sequence). Trimming stripped 6 bases from V and 8 bases from J, with 11 bases between. The CDR3 has 13 amino acids. The CDR3 nucleotides read TGTGCCAGTAGCACCGACAGGTATTCACCCCTCCACTTT. It translates to CASSTDRYSPLHF.

This clonotype was seen only a few times. The V call is TRBV10-1, the J call TRBJ2-7; 8 nucleotides line up with TRBD2. Germline V gene lookup returns CDR1 WNHNN and CDR2 SYGVQD (reference sequence). V lost 0 bases, J lost 6 bases, and 7 bases stayed unmatched. There are 15 residues in the CDR3. The DNA of the CDR3 is TGCGCCAGCAGTGAGTCGCGGGGGGCCCTTTCCGAGCAGTACTTC. Its protein product is CASSESRGALSEQYF.

The chain recombines TRBV5-8 with TRBJ1-1; D gene ambiguous. Germline V gene data show CDR1 as SGHTS and CDR2 as YDEGEE. With 1 base removed from V and 8 bases from J, the gap between germline ends came to 9 bases. The CDR3 has 12 residues. CDR3 nucleotide sequence: TGTGCCAGCAGCTTGAGGACGGAGGAAGCTTTCTTT. Translation gives CASSLRTEEAFF.

The rearrangement uses TRBV14 and TRBJ2-3; D is unclear. Trimming cost V 5 bases and J 4 bases, with 7 bases left between them. The CDR3 loop spans 12 amino acids. Looked up from germline, CDR1 is SGHDN and CDR2 is FVKESK. The CDR3 coding sequence is TGTGCCAGCAGCACCTGGGCAGATACGCAGTATTTT. It yields the protein CASSTWADTQYF.

This clonotype was seen a handful of times. V is TRBV6-2 or TRBV6-3 and J is TRBJ2-3, with 10 bases that match TRBD1. V lost 6 bases and J lost 1; bases outside the gene matches: 13. The germline gives CDR1 MNHEY, CDR2 SVGEGT. The length of the CDR3 is 18 residues. Here the CDR3 reads CASRSPGGTGVGTDTQYF. For the CDR3, the DNA is TGTGCCAGCAGGAGCCCCGGGGGGACAGGGGTGGGCACAGATACGCAGTATTTT.

V is TRBV29-1 and J is TRBJ2-5; D ambiguous. The CDR3 is 12 amino acids. Trimming took off 3 bases at V and 2 bases at J, with 7 bases between the two ends. The germline CDR1 and CDR2 sequences are SQVTM and ANQGSEA. The CDR3 region has the DNA TGCAGCGTTGATCCAGCTCAAGAGACCCAGTACTTC. Translated: CSVDPAQETQYF.

The chain carries TRBV3-1 and TRBJ2-2, with TRBD1 identical over 7 bases. The CDR3 has 16 amino acids. V lost 4 bases to trimming and J lost 1 base; unmatched junction nucleotides: 6. CDR1 and CDR2 from the germline V gene are LGHDT and YNNKEL (reference sequence). Written as DNA, the CDR3 is TGTGCCAGCAGCCTCAGGACAGGTGGGAACACCGGGGAGCTGTTTTTT. Translating gives CASSLRTGGNTGELFF.

The table lists this clonotype with a few counts. The chain carries TRBV20-1 and TRBJ2-1; D ambiguous. Germline V CDR1 and CDR2: DFQATT, SNEGSKA (reference sequence). The CDR3 is 14 amino acids. V gave up 0 bases and J gave up 9 bases, with 15 bases separating them. The CDR3 here is CSARESGLWGEQFF. The CDR3 region has the DNA TGCAGTGCTAGAGAGTCAGGCCTGTGGGGTGAGCAGTTCTTC.

This sequence joins TRBV11-2 and TRBJ1-1, with TRBD1 as a possible D gene (6 bases). CDR1 and CDR2 (germline): SGHAT, FQNNGV. This CDR3 has 12 amino acids. Between the trimmed V and J ends, which lost 5 bases and 9 bases, there was a span of 13 bases. The CDR3 DNA reads TGTGCCAGCAGCCCCCAACAGGGTCAAGCTTTCTTT. Translating it yields CASSPQQGQAFF. Complete variable domain (other parts from reference TRBV11-2 and TRBJ1-1): EAGVAQSPRYKIIEKRQSVAFWCNPISGHATLYWYQQILGQGPKLLIQFQNNGVVDDSQLPKDRFSAERLKGVDSTLKIQPAKLEDSAVYLCASSPQQGQAFFGQGTRLTVV.

The CDR3 loop is CASSPRQGAGGYTF. The DNA of the CDR3 is TGTGCCAGCAGCCCACGACAGGGGGCGGGAGGCTACACCTTC. The rearrangement links TRBV11-1 to TRBJ1-2; TRBD1 aligns across 10 bases. V was clipped by 5 bases and J by 8 bases; unmatched bases: 8. CDR1 SGHAT and CDR2 FQDESV come from the germline V gene (reference sequence). The CDR3 is 14 residues long.

This chain connects TRBV2 to TRBJ1-1; unclear D gene. V was clipped by 3 bases and J by 0 bases, with 8 bases between them. The CDR3 spans 14 residues. In germline, CDR1 is SNHLY, CDR2 FYNNEI. In DNA form, the CDR3 reads TGTGCCAGCAGTGACAGGCGAATGAACACTGAAGCTTTCTTT. Translation gives CASSDRRMNTEAFF.

This clonotype appeared many times. The chain joins TRBV7-9 to TRBJ2-7; TRBD2 matches at 15 bases. J was trimmed by 2 bases and V by 4 bases; bases with no gene match: 12. The CDR3 totals 19 residues. The germline V gene has CDR1 SEHNR and CDR2 FQNEAQ (reference sequence). The CDR3 reads CASSSTPGLAGGIPYEQYF. In DNA, the CDR3 is TGTGCCAGCAGCTCCACCCCGGGACTAGCGGGGGGTATCCCCTACGAGCAGTACTTC.

This chain joins TRBV20-1 and TRBJ2-7, with a weak D call TRBD1 (6 bases). The germline V and J ends were trimmed by 3 bases and 2 bases, with 14 bases remaining between them. The CDR3 has 14 amino acids. In germline, CDR1 is DFQATT, CDR2 SNEGSKA (reference sequence). The DNA of the CDR3 is TGCAGTGCTAGTGGCCAAGACAGGCCCTACGAGCAGTACTTC. Its protein product is CSASGQDRPYEQYF.

This clonotype was seen a handful of times. The gene calls are TRBV29-1 and TRBJ1-2, with D uncertain. V dropped 1 base and J dropped 3 bases, with 9 bases sitting between them. The CDR3 loop spans 13 amino acids. The germline gives CDR1 SQVTM, CDR2 ANQGSEA. The CDR3 DNA follows: TGCAGCGTTGAAGTAGAGGCGCACTATGGCTACACCTTC. It specifies CSVEVEAHYGYTF.

This clonotype was seen only a few times. The V call is TRBV12-5, the J call TRBJ1-1; the match to TRBD1 covers 8 bases. Germline trimming cut 2 bases from V and 8 bases from J; bases unmatched to any gene: 13. The length of the CDR3 is 16 residues. Germline loops: CDR1 LGHNT, CDR2 FRNRAP. CDR3 amino acids: CASGLPLGQGKGEAFF. The CDR3 DNA is TGTGCTAGTGGTTTGCCCCTCGGACAGGGCAAGGGGGAAGCTTTCTTT. The full variable domain, with the rest looked up from reference TRBV12-5 and TRBJ1-1, is DARVTQTPRHKVTEMGQEVTMRCQPILGHNTVFWYRQTMMQGLELLAYFRNRAPLDDSGMPKDRFSAEMPDATLATLKIQPSEPRDSAVYFCASGLPLGQGKGEAFFGQGTRLTVV.

CDR3 residues: CASSTVFAGNTIYF. The CDR3 DNA sequence: TGTGCCAGTAGTACCGTATTCGCTGGAAACACCATATATTTT. The gene calls are TRBV19 and TRBJ1-3; no definite D call. Germline CDR1 reads LNHDA; CDR2 reads SQIVND (reference sequence). V was trimmed by 4 bases and J by 2 bases, leaving 9 bases between them. The CDR3 sequence is 14 residues long.

Only a few counts were recorded for this clonotype. V usage is TRBV19 and J usage is TRBJ2-2, with no clear D. The CDR3 spans 15 residues. Germline assignment: CDR1 LNHDA and CDR2 SQIVND (reference sequence). The V and J ends lost 5 bases and 1 base respectively, with 11 bases between them. The CDR3 bases are TGTGCCAGTAGTCCAGTGGAAGTGAACACCGGGGAGCTGTTTTTT. Translated, it gives CASSPVEVNTGELFF.

This clonotype was counted only a few times. The chain combines TRBV5-1 with TRBJ2-3; D unclear. The CDR3 contains 14 residues. V lost 8 bases and J lost 1, with 14 bases in between. The V gene's germline CDR1 is SGHRS and CDR2 YFSETQ. The CDR3 DNA follows: TGCGCCAGTCGGCAAGAAAGTGGCACAGATACGCAGTATTTT. Residues: CASRQESGTDTQYF.

The chain couples TRBV7-6 to TRBJ1-4, with D uncertain. The CDR3 consists of 14 residues. The germline CDR1 and CDR2 sequences are SGHVS and FNYEAQ. Trimming took 1 base from V and 10 from J, leaving 13 bases between them. The DNA for the CDR3 is TGTGCCAGCAGCTTAGGGGAATCCAAAGGAAAACTGTTTTTT. It encodes CASSLGESKGKLFF.

This clonotype was seen a few times. The CDR3 spells CASRRLTANYGYTF. The CDR3 DNA reads TGTGCCAGTAGACGATTGACAGCTAACTATGGCTACACCTTC. This sequence joins TRBV19 and TRBJ1-2, with D possibly being TRBD1 (5 bases). Germline V gene sequence: CDR1 LNHDA, CDR2 SQIVND (reference sequence). Trimming shortened V by 6 bases and J by 0 bases, and 11 bases separated the two germline ends. The CDR3 has 14 residues. Full variable domain (remainder filled in from reference TRBV19 and TRBJ1-2): DGGITQSPKYLFRKEGQNVTLSCEQNLNHDAMYWYRQDPGQGLRLIYYSQIVNDFQKGDIAEGYSVSREKKESFPLTVTSAQKNPTAFYLCASRRLTANYGYTFGSGTRLTVV.